Each of the 11 T cell receptor beta chains below was sequenced from the same sample in a study of cytomegalovirus exposure and HLA in healthy donors. Produced via immunoSEQ multiplex PCR; TCRdb's table is partial and in-frame only. The repertoire holds roughly 65,000 clones, with roughly nine tenths as singletons. The sequenced material came from PBMCs. The source of these receptors is a man younger than 30 in good health and CMV-seronegative.

The chain has TRBV30 and TRBJ2-1; 10 nucleotides match TRBD1. Germline lookup yields CDR1 GTSNPN and CDR2 SVGIG (reference sequence). J was trimmed by 10 bases and V by 1 base; bases with no gene match: 4. The CDR3 runs 13 residues. CDR3: CAWSGQGAREQFF. CDR3 sequence (DNA): TGTGCCTGGAGTGGACAGGGGGCCAGGGAGCAGTTCTTC.

The chain joins TRBV5-1 to TRBJ1-2; 8 bases fit TRBD1. CDR3 length equals 16 residues. Germline V gene sequence: CDR1 SGHRS, CDR2 YFSETQ. Trimming removed 4 bases from V and 1 base from J; junction bases left unmatched: 9. CDR3 protein: CASSPGTGLRNYGYTF. DNA of the CDR3: TGCGCCAGCAGCCCCGGGACAGGACTACGTAACTATGGCTACACCTTC. Full variable domain (outside the CDR3, taken from reference TRBV5-1 and TRBJ1-2): KAGVTQTPRYLIKTRGQQVTLSCSPISGHRSVSWYQQTPGQGLQFLFEYFSETQRNKGNFPGRFSGRQFSNSRSEMNVSTLELGDSALYLCASSPGTGLRNYGYTFGSGTRLTVV.

The V call is TRBV29-1, the J call TRBJ2-7; 7 positions agree with TRBD1. The germline V gene encodes CDR1 SQVTM and CDR2 ANQGSEA. The CDR3 sequence is 11 residues long. V shed 6 bases, J shed 3 bases, and the junction held 2 bases outside the gene matches. The CDR3 bases are TGCAGCGTAGGACAGGTCTACGAGCAGTACTTC. It yields the protein CSVGQVYEQYF.

The V and J genes are TRBV7-2 and TRBJ1-3, with 7 bases aligning to TRBD1. The CDR3 has 14 residues. Germline lookup yields CDR1 SGHTA and CDR2 FQGNSA. The trim removed 1 base at V and 7 bases at J, leaving 4 bases unmatched. This chain's CDR3 is CASSLGQGGNTIYF. In nucleotides, the CDR3 is TGTGCCAGCAGCTTAGGACAGGGCGGGAACACCATATATTTT. Drawing the rest from reference TRBV7-2 and TRBJ1-3, the complete variable domain is GAGVSQSPSNKVTEKGKDVELRCDPISGHTALYWYRQSLGQGLEFLIYFQGNSAPDKSGLPSDRFSAERTGGSVSTLTIQRTQQEDSAVYLCASSLGQGGNTIYFGEGSWLTVV.

With respect to this clone: A junction boundary mismatches the germline segment, possibly from a read error. The genes are TRBV7-7 and TRBJ2-2; 9 bases map to TRBD1. Germline V gene lookup returns CDR1 SSHAT and CDR2 FNYEAQ (reference sequence). The CDR3 is made up of 16 amino acids. CDR3 coding DNA: TGTGCTAGCAGCCCCCGACAGGGGGGGGACACCGGGGAGCTGTTTTTT. Amino acids: CASSPRQGGDTGELFF.

The chain's CDR3 is CASSEGAMPQYF. The CDR3 DNA reads as TGTGCCAGCAGTGAGGGGGCAATGCCGCAGTATTTT. This chain joins TRBV6-1 and TRBJ2-3, with D perhaps matching TRBD1 (6 bases). The CDR3 is 12 residues long. Germline V lookup: CDR1 MNHNS, CDR2 SASEGT. The V end lost 3 bases, the J end lost 10 bases, and 11 bases lay between the germline ends.

The chain couples TRBV10-3 to TRBJ2-7, with 8 bases that match TRBD1. Germline values: CDR1 ENHRY, CDR2 SYGVKD. J was trimmed by 6 bases and V by 8 bases; bases with no gene match: 15. The CDR3 is 15 amino acids. As DNA, the CDR3 is TGTGCCATCCGTGGCTACGGGACAGGACCTTCCGAGCAGTACTTC. Translation: CAIRGYGTGPSEQYF.

V usage is TRBV6-5 and J usage is TRBJ2-1; D is perhaps TRBD2 (6 bases). Per germline, CDR1 MNHEY and CDR2 SVGAGI. The CDR3 runs to 16 residues. V lost 0 bases and J lost 2, with 11 bases in between. This chain's CDR3 is CASSYSGGNAYNEQFF. The CDR3, as DNA: TGTGCCAGCAGTTACTCTGGCGGGAACGCCTACAATGAGCAGTTCTTC.

In DNA, the CDR3 is TGCGCCAGCAGCTTGGACAGCTATAATGAAAAACTGTTTTTT. Translation gives CASSLDSYNEKLFF. This chain uses TRBV5-1 with TRBJ1-4, with no clear D. The CDR3 length is 14 residues. Germline-derived CDR1 and CDR2 are SGHRS and YFSETQ. V was clipped by 0 bases and J by 4 bases, with 7 bases between them.

J is TRBJ2-1 and V is TRBV5-4; TRBD2 aligns across 8 bases. V lost 4 bases, J lost 2 bases, and 5 bases stayed unmatched. CDR3 size: 15 residues. Germline CDR1 SGHNT, CDR2 YYREEE (reference sequence). This CDR3 is CASSLSGITYNEQFF. The CDR3 region has the DNA TGTGCCAGCAGCCTTAGCGGGATCACCTACAATGAGCAGTTCTTC. Filled out from reference TRBV5-4 and TRBJ2-1, the complete variable domain reads ETGVTQSPTHLIKTRGQQVTLRCSSQSGHNTVSWYQQALGQGPQFIFQYYREEENGRGNFPPRFSGLQFPNYSSELNVNALELDDSALYLCASSLSGITYNEQFFGPGTRLTVL.

V and J are TRBV9 and TRBJ2-7; D is possibly TRBD1 (6 bases). The CDR3 is 12 residues long. CDR1 is SGDLS, CDR2 YYNGEE, per germline. Trimming removed 3 bases at V and 3 bases at J, with 7 bases between. CDR3 region: CASSGGGYEQYF. In DNA form, the CDR3 reads TGTGCCAGCAGCGGAGGGGGCTACGAGCAGTACTTC.